The present entry profiles one T cell receptor beta chain with its context. Its target is not known. The sample comes from a study of T cell repertoires in cytomegalovirus infection. About the research overall: Newly reported HLA-C-restricted and thoroughly characterized HLA-B-restricted CMV epitopes were employed. An indication of both CMV infection and matching HLA type came from public TCR beta signatures.

Study-wide results and caveats: Carriers of CMV plus the relevant HLA were identified by cumulative public TCR beta family frequency. Across the ex vivo response, the dominant clonotypes were HLA-C-restricted CMV-specific TCR beta clonotypes.

The CDR3 length is 15 residues. J was trimmed by 4 bases and V by 2 bases; bases with no gene match: 5. Germline values: CDR1 SGHAT, CDR2 FQNNGV. TCRdb called the reads again in MiXCR, with one record for every CDR3 protein. This sample has hundreds of thousands of distinct CDR3 sequences; around a third occur once, and the top ten carry about 20%. Source: cultured PBMCs, taken from culture after CMV antigen stimulation. This clonotype originated in a human donor in good health (CMV status not recorded). Some clones in this sample may be carry-over from other donors' samples. The rearrangement uses TRBV11-2 and TRBJ2-3; 8 positions agree with TRBD2. The CDR3 DNA sequence: TGTGCCAGCAGCTTACGAGCGGGGGTTGCAGATACGCAGTATTTT. The encoded protein is CASSLRAGVADTQYF.